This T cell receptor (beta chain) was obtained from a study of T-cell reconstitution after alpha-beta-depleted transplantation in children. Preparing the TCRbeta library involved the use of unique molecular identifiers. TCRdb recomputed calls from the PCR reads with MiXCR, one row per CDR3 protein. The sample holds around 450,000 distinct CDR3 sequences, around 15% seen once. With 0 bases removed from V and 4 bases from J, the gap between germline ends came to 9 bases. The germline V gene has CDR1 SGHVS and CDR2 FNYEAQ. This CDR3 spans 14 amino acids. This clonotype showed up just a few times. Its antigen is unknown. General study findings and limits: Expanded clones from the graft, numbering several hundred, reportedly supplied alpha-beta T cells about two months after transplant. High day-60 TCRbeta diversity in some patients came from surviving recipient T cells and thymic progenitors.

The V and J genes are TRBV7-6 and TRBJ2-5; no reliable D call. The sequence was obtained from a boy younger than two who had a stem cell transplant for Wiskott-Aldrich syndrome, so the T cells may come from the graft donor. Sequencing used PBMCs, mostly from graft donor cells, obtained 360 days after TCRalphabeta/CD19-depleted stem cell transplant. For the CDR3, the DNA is TGTGCCAGCAGCTTAGCGAGGCCAAGAGAGACCCAGTACTTC. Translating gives CASSLARPRETQYF.